Described below is a single T cell receptor (beta chain) sequence and its context. The germline CDR1 and CDR2 sequences are SQVTM and ANQGSEA. Trimming shortened V by 3 bases and J by 8 bases, and 16 bases separated the two germline ends. This CDR3 is built from 13 residues. The data were produced by immunoSEQ multiplex PCR, yet TCRdb's version contains in-frame clones alone and is incomplete. The table lists approximately 320,000 clones, 90% of them singletons. The entry originates in a study of blood T cell repertoires in COVID-19. The overall study: Acute and convalescent COVID-19 samples came from the United States, Italy and Spain. Sources were T cells, B-cell-depleted T cells, or PBMCs; the material itself was cDNA or gDNA.

Individuals aged about 18 to 89 years were recruited from around 22 US areas. Participants had their cohort set by participant-reported clinical history. The sequenced material came from PBMCs or T cells enriched from blood (not recorded which). This clonotype was obtained from a man between 60 and 75 years old who had recovered from COVID-19. The V and J genes are TRBV29-1 and TRBJ1-2, with D possibly being TRBD1 (5 bases). The chain's CDR3 is CSVDGTQGGGYTF. DNA of the CDR3: TGCAGCGTTGACGGTACTCAGGGAGGGGGCTACACCTTC.